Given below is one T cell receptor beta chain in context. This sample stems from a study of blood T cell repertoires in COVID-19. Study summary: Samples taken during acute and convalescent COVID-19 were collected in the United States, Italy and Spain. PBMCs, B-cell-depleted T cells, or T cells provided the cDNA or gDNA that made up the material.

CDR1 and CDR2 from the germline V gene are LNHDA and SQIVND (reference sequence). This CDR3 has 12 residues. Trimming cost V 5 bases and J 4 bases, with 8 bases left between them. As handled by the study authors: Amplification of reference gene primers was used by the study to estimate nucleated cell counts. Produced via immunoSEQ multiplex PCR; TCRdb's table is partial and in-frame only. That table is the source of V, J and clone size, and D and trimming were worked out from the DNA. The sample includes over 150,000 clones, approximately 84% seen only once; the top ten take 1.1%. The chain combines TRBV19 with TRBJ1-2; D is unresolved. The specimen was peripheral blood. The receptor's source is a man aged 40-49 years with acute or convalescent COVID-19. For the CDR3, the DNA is TGTGCCAGTAGTTCAAACAGCTATGGCTACACCTTC. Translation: CASSSNSYGYTF.